Presented here are 9 T cell receptor beta chains from one specimen sequenced in a study of blood T cell repertoires in COVID-19. Profiled with immunoSEQ multiplex PCR; TCRdb holds only in-frame clones, not every one. The sample yields about 89,000 clones, about 91% seen once. The specimen sequenced was peripheral blood. The receptor source for this set is a man in his fifties or sixties with acute or convalescent COVID-19.

The chain is built from TRBV11-2 and TRBJ1-1; D is perhaps TRBD1 (5 bases). This CDR3 comprises 11 residues. V was pared by 5 bases and J by 5 bases, with 6 bases between. Germline loops: CDR1 SGHAT, CDR2 FQNNGV. The CDR3 sequence: CASSGGTEAFF. The CDR3 region has the DNA TGTGCCAGCAGCGGGGGGACTGAAGCTTTCTTT.

The chain carries TRBV24-1 and TRBJ1-2; TRBD1 matches at 9 bases. Trimming cost V 9 bases and J 8 bases; bases outside gene matches: 9. The CDR3 spans 13 residues. Germline values: CDR1 KGHDR, CDR2 SFDVKD. CDR3 coding DNA: TGTGCCACCGCACGGGACAGGGAGTCGGGCTACACCTTC. Translation: CATARDRESGYTF.

This clone was picked up one time. V usage is TRBV5-1 and J usage is TRBJ2-2, with D possibly TRBD2 on 6 matching bases. With 2 bases removed from V and 7 bases from J, the gap between germline ends came to 12 bases. Germline CDR1 and CDR2: SGHRS and YFSETQ. The CDR3 loop spans 14 amino acids. The CDR3 sequence: CASSFQLGGGELFF. As DNA, the CDR3 is TGCGCCAGCAGCTTCCAGCTCGGGGGCGGGGAGCTGTTTTTT.

The chain couples TRBV3-1 (or the pseudogene TRBV3-2) to TRBJ2-7, with D perhaps matching TRBD1 (5 bases). The ends were cut back, 2 bases at V and 4 bases at J, with 9 bases in the middle. The CDR3 sequence is 13 residues long. Germline CDR1 reads LGHDT; CDR2 reads YNNKEL (reference sequence). In DNA form, the CDR3 reads TGTGCCAGCAGCCAAATTGCAGGGTACGAGCAGTACTTC. Its translation is CASSQIAGYEQYF.

This clone appeared once. V and J are TRBV24-1 and TRBJ2-1; TRBD2 agrees at 8 bases. Germline CDR1 is KGHDR and CDR2 is SFDVKD. V lost 4 bases, J lost 2 bases, and 6 bases stayed unmatched. The CDR3 is made up of 16 amino acids. Here the CDR3 DNA reads TGTGCCACCAGTGACCAGCGGGGGAACGCCTACAATGAGCAGTTCTTC. Its protein is CATSDQRGNAYNEQFF.

J is TRBJ1-2 and V is TRBV5-4; D possibly corresponds to TRBD1 (6 bases). V was cut by 0 bases and J by 5 bases, with 11 bases left in between. Per the germline V gene, CDR1 is SGHNT and CDR2 is YYREEE (reference sequence). This CDR3 spans 14 amino acids. DNA for the CDR3: TGTGCCAGCAGCTTGGGGCAGGGGTCATATGGCTACACCTTC. Translated, it gives CASSLGQGSYGYTF.

The chain couples TRBV3-1 (or the pseudogene TRBV3-2) to TRBJ1-2, with a tentative D call TRBD1 (5 bases). The germline CDR1 and CDR2 sequences are LGHDT and YNNKEL (reference sequence). Trimming stripped 1 base from V and 2 bases from J, with 8 bases between. CDR3 length: 14 residues. The DNA for the CDR3 is TGTGCCAGCAGCCAAGGACAGCAGAACTATGGCTACACCTTC. Protein: CASSQGQQNYGYTF.

This chain joins TRBV5-1 and TRBJ2-4; weak D call: TRBD1 (6 bases). V lost 0 bases, J lost 0 bases, and 13 bases lay in between. This CDR3 is 17 amino acids long. Germline V gene data show CDR1 as SGHRS and CDR2 as YFSETQ. CDR3 bases: TGCGCCAGCAGCTTGGGCCCAGGGGCCCAAGCCAAAAACATTCAGTACTTC. Residues: CASSLGPGAQAKNIQYF.

V is TRBV9 and J is TRBJ2-3, with a possible D match to TRBD2 (6 bases). Germline V gene lookup returns CDR1 SGDLS and CDR2 YYNGEE. This CDR3 is 15 amino acids long. Between the trimmed V and J ends, which lost 0 bases and 4 bases, there was a span of 12 bases. The CDR3: CASSVEAGRADTQYF. Written as DNA, the CDR3 is TGTGCCAGCAGCGTAGAGGCGGGGCGAGCAGATACGCAGTATTTT.